These 27 T cell receptor beta chains came from one sample sequenced in a study of blood T cell repertoires in COVID-19. Assay used: immunoSEQ multiplex PCR; TCRdb lists only in-frame clones, some missing. This sample has about 130,000 clones, with around 75% found just once. Source material: peripheral blood. The origin of the receptors is a woman in her seventies with COVID-19, enrolled during active disease.

The chain carries TRBV10-3 and TRBJ1-2; 7 bases fit TRBD1. The CDR3 extends over 15 amino acids. Germline-derived CDR1 and CDR2 are ENHRY and SYGVKD. Unmatched junction bases numbered 16, after V lost 7 bases and J lost 8 bases. CDR3 sequence reads: CAITPQGDVTSGYTF. The DNA for the CDR3 is TGTGCCATCACTCCCCAGGGGGACGTTACGTCAGGCTACACCTTC.

The V and J genes are TRBV5-6 and TRBJ2-7; 8 nucleotides match TRBD2. From germline, CDR1 is SGHDT and CDR2 YYEEEE. Trimming at V came to 5 bases and at J to 2 bases, leaving 9 bases not matched to a gene. The CDR3 contains 15 residues. CDR3 sequence reads: CASSFSGGSTYEQYF. The CDR3 coding sequence is TGTGCCAGCAGTTTCAGCGGGGGATCTACCTACGAGCAGTACTTC. Combining the CDR3 with reference TRBV5-6 and TRBJ2-7 gives the whole variable domain DAGVTQSPTHLIKTRGQQVTLRCSPKSGHDTVSWYQQALGQGPQFIFQYYEEEERQRGNFPDRFSGHQFPNYSSELNVNALLLGDSALYLCASSFSGGSTYEQYFGPGTRLTVT.

The J gene is TRBJ2-7, the V gene TRBV7-9; 9 nucleotides agree with TRBD2. J was trimmed by 3 bases and V by 1 base; bases with no gene match: 10. CDR1 is SEHNR, CDR2 FQNEAQ, per germline (reference sequence). There are 17 residues in the CDR3. CDR3 nucleotide sequence: TGTGCCAGCAGCTTAGAGACTAGCGGCTTTATACTCTACGAGCAGTACTTC. Encoded protein: CASSLETSGFILYEQYF.

This clone was detected ten times or more. The gene calls are TRBV28 and TRBJ1-2; tentatively, D is TRBD1 (5 bases). V was pared by 5 bases and J by 8 bases, with 21 bases between. The CDR3 spans 15 residues. Germline lookup yields CDR1 MDHEN and CDR2 SYDVKM. CDR3 in DNA: TGTGCCAGCAGTACGACCAGCGGGGGAATTGAAGGCTACACCTTC. Protein product: CASSTTSGGIEGYTF.

J is TRBJ1-5 and V is TRBV7-2, with TRBD1 matching over 7 bases. CDR1 and CDR2 from the germline V gene are SGHTA and FQGNSA. V trimming: 3 bases; J trimming: 4 bases; junction bases outside the gene matches: 6. CDR3 length: 15 residues. The CDR3, as DNA: TGTGCCAGCAGCTTCCGGGACAGAGTTAATCAGCCCCAGCATTTT. Its protein product is CASSFRDRVNQPQHF.

This chain links TRBV6-5 with TRBJ1-6; D is uncertain. The V end was cut by 4 bases, the J end by 6 bases, with 10 bases between. CDR1 is MNHEY and CDR2 is SVGAGI in the germline V gene. The CDR3 extends over 14 amino acids. The CDR3 spells CASSFWNSNSPLHF. The CDR3 DNA is TGTGCCAGCAGTTTTTGGAACAGTAATTCACCCCTCCACTTT.

The V and J genes are TRBV2 and TRBJ1-6, with no clear D. Between the trimmed V and J ends, which lost 7 bases and 6 bases, there was a span of 13 bases. CDR1 SNHLY and CDR2 FYNNEI come from the germline V gene. The CDR3 is 14 amino acids. The CDR3 is CASNPGSRNSPLHF. The CDR3 nucleotides are TGTGCCAGCAACCCCGGGAGCCGTAATTCACCCCTCCACTTT.

CDR3 coding DNA: TGCGCCAGCAGCCGGATGAGGGAAGAGACCCAGTACTTC. Translating gives CASSRMREETQYF. The chain carries TRBV4-1 and TRBJ2-5, with a tentative D call TRBD2 (5 bases). Germline CDR1 and CDR2: MGHRA and YSYEKL. V lost 4 bases, J lost 3 bases, and 9 bases lay in between. The CDR3 extends over 13 amino acids.

This clone was picked up one time. The V call is TRBV30, the J call TRBJ1-1; unclear D gene. This CDR3 region has 14 residues. The V gene lost 4 bases and the J gene lost 0 bases, with 12 bases spanning the gap. Germline CDR1 reads GTSNPN; CDR2 reads SVGIG (reference sequence). CDR3 amino acids: CAWTGRGLNTEAFF. The CDR3 DNA follows: TGTGCCTGGACGGGTCGGGGTTTGAACACTGAAGCTTTCTTT.

The rearrangement links TRBV5-1 to TRBJ2-3; TRBD2 is a possible D gene (6 bases). This CDR3 has 14 residues. Between the trimmed V and J ends, which lost 2 bases and 4 bases, there was a span of 11 bases. The V gene's germline CDR1 is SGHRS and CDR2 YFSETQ. CDR3 coding DNA: TGCGCCAGCAGCTTCGGGGGTTCCGCAGATACGCAGTATTTT. Its translation is CASSFGGSADTQYF.

This rearrangement joins TRBV4-2 to TRBJ1-5; D is possibly TRBD1 (5 bases). The CDR3 totals 13 residues. The ends were cut back, 5 bases at V and 9 bases at J, with 14 bases in the middle. The V gene's germline CDR1 is LGHNA and CDR2 YNFKEQ. The CDR3 DNA reads TGTGCCAGCAGCGAGGTGGGGCCGGGGCCCCAGCATTTT. This translates into CASSEVGPGPQHF.

This clone was seen more than once but under ten times. This chain joins TRBV7-8 and TRBJ1-5; maybe TRBD1 (5 bases). The germline V and J ends were trimmed by 5 bases and 2 bases, with 16 bases remaining between them. Per the germline V gene, CDR1 is SGHVS and CDR2 is FQNEAQ. The CDR3 runs to 16 residues. CDR3 residues: CASSPRAGPGNQPQHF. As DNA, the CDR3 is TGTGCCAGCAGCCCCCGAGCGGGGCCTGGCAATCAGCCCCAGCATTTT.

The chain has TRBV6-5 and TRBJ1-6, with D unresolved. CDR1 is MNHEY, CDR2 SVGAGI, per germline. This CDR3 is 15 amino acids long. V was cut by 0 bases and J by 7 bases, with 10 bases left in between. The DNA of the CDR3 is TGTGCCAGCAGTTACTCGATCCAGGTGAATTCACCCCTCCACTTT. It encodes CASSYSIQVNSPLHF.

The chain carries TRBV5-4 and TRBJ2-7, with unresolved D. Germline V gene lookup returns CDR1 SGHNT and CDR2 YYREEE (reference sequence). With 3 bases removed from V and 2 bases from J, the gap between germline ends came to 12 bases. The CDR3 totals 14 residues. The CDR3 DNA reads as TGTGCCAGCAGCTCCCCCGCGAAGACCTACGAGCAGTACTTC. It translates to CASSSPAKTYEQYF.

The chain has TRBV18 and TRBJ1-2, with D perhaps matching TRBD1 (5 bases). This CDR3 comprises 15 residues. From germline, CDR1 is KGHSH and CDR2 LQKENI. The germline V and J ends were trimmed by 0 bases and 0 bases, with 8 bases remaining between them. CDR3 loop: CASSPPTETNYGYTF. The CDR3 bases are TGTGCCAGCTCACCACCGACAGAGACTAACTATGGCTACACCTTC.

The J gene is TRBJ2-4, the V gene TRBV4-1; possible D gene TRBD1, 5 bases. This CDR3 comprises 16 residues. V was clipped by 1 base and J by 4 bases, with 14 bases between them. CDR1 is MGHRA, CDR2 YSYEKL, per germline. The CDR3 nucleotides are TGCGCCAGCAGCCAAGGCCCGGCAGGGTCAAAAAACATTCAGTACTTC. As protein: CASSQGPAGSKNIQYF.

V and J are TRBV5-5 and TRBJ2-3, with D possibly being TRBD1 (6 bases). The CDR3 is 13 amino acids. Trimming left V 4 bases short and J 5 bases short, with 11 bases between. From germline, CDR1 is SGHKS and CDR2 YYEKEE (reference sequence). The CDR3 DNA reads as TGTGCCAGCAGCGTTCAGGGGTTAGATACGCAGTATTTT. Its translation: CASSVQGLDTQYF.

The CDR3 sequence: CASSPGQPYGYTF. CDR3 coding DNA: TGTGCCAGCAGCCCGGGACAGCCCTATGGCTACACCTTC. The chain carries TRBV3-1 (or the pseudogene TRBV3-2) and TRBJ1-2; 7 bases are shared with TRBD1. The CDR3 covers 13 residues. J lost 4 bases, V lost 4 bases, and 3 bases had no gene match. Per the germline V gene, CDR1 is LGHDT and CDR2 is YNNKEL (reference sequence).

This clone occurred once. The chain is built from TRBV6-5 and TRBJ1-6; a possible D gene is TRBD1 (5 bases). V shed 2 bases and J shed 7 bases, with 9 bases lying between them. The CDR3 has 14 amino acids. Germline V gives CDR1 MNHEY, CDR2 SVGAGI. DNA for the CDR3: TGTGCCAGCAGTTACCCGGAGGGGAATTCACCCCTCCACTTT. Protein sequence: CASSYPEGNSPLHF.

The chain has TRBV7-9 and TRBJ1-2; D is possibly TRBD1 (5 bases). Germline CDR1 is SEHNR and CDR2 is FQNEAQ (reference sequence). The V gene lost 0 bases and the J gene lost 1 base, with 21 bases spanning the gap. The CDR3 spans 19 residues. The DNA of the CDR3 is TGTGCCAGCAGCTTAGCCCCTCGAGGGACGGGACTTATTAACTATGGCTACACCTTC. Amino acids: CASSLAPRGTGLINYGYTF.

The chain is built from TRBV5-1 and TRBJ2-1, with TRBD1 matching over 7 bases. The CDR3 contains 14 residues. V shed 7 bases, J shed 2 bases, and the junction held 6 bases outside the gene matches. CDR1 is SGHRS, CDR2 YFSETQ, per germline. CDR3 coding DNA: TGCGCCAGCGGGTCCGGGACAGCCTACAATGAGCAGTTCTTC. Its protein product is CASGSGTAYNEQFF.

The CDR3 DNA follows: TGTGCTAGTGCCTCCGGGACAGAGGCGACCGGGGAGCTGTTTTTT. This translates into CASASGTEATGELFF. V is TRBV12-5 and J is TRBJ2-2, with 7 bases fitting TRBD1. The CDR3 has 15 residues. Per the germline V gene, CDR1 is LGHNT and CDR2 is FRNRAP. V was pared by 7 bases and J by 5 bases, with 10 bases of the junction left unmatched.

This chain connects TRBV4-1 to TRBJ1-5, with a possible D match to TRBD1 (5 bases). Germline CDR1 reads MGHRA; CDR2 reads YSYEKL. The CDR3 is 15 amino acids. The V end was cut by 4 bases, the J end by 2 bases, with 12 bases between. The CDR3 here is CASSPHRGGNQPQHF. The CDR3, as DNA: TGCGCCAGCAGCCCCCATCGGGGGGGCAATCAGCCCCAGCATTTT.

This clone showed up just once. This rearrangement joins TRBV5-5 to TRBJ1-1, with D hard to call. This CDR3 contains 14 residues. Trimming removed 0 bases from V and 6 bases from J, with 12 bases in between. From germline, CDR1 is SGHKS and CDR2 YYEKEE (reference sequence). CDR3 sequence: CASSLARVGAEAFF. CDR3 nucleotide sequence: TGTGCCAGCAGCTTGGCCCGGGTAGGCGCTGAAGCTTTCTTT.

V usage is TRBV11-2 and J usage is TRBJ2-5; the match to TRBD1 covers 12 bases. Germline V gene lookup returns CDR1 SGHAT and CDR2 FQNNGV. V trimming: 5 bases; J trimming: 5 bases; junction bases outside the gene matches: 6. This CDR3 is 15 amino acids long. The CDR3 nucleotides read TGTGCCAGCAGCCCCCGGGACAGGGGGCCGGAGACCCAGTACTTC. Protein product: CASSPRDRGPETQYF.

V and J are TRBV24-1 and TRBJ1-2; 9 positions match TRBD1. CDR1 KGHDR and CDR2 SFDVKD come from the germline V gene. V lost 5 bases, J lost 6 bases, and 3 bases stayed unmatched. This CDR3 comprises 13 residues. Here the CDR3 reads CATSGDRANGYTF. CDR3 DNA: TGTGCCACCAGTGGGGACAGGGCAAATGGCTACACCTTC.

CDR3 region: CASSLPRSGYNEQFF. For the CDR3, the DNA is TGTGCCAGCAGCTTACCCCGTTCAGGATACAATGAGCAGTTCTTC. The V gene is TRBV11-2, the J gene TRBJ2-1; no definite D call. The CDR3 extends over 15 amino acids. The V end was cut by 2 bases, the J end by 4 bases, with 12 bases between. From germline, CDR1 is SGHAT and CDR2 FQNNGV. Full variable domain (outside the CDR3, taken from reference TRBV11-2 and TRBJ2-1): EAGVAQSPRYKIIEKRQSVAFWCNPISGHATLYWYQQILGQGPKLLIQFQNNGVVDDSQLPKDRFSAERLKGVDSTLKIQPAKLEDSAVYLCASSLPRSGYNEQFFGPGTRLTVL.